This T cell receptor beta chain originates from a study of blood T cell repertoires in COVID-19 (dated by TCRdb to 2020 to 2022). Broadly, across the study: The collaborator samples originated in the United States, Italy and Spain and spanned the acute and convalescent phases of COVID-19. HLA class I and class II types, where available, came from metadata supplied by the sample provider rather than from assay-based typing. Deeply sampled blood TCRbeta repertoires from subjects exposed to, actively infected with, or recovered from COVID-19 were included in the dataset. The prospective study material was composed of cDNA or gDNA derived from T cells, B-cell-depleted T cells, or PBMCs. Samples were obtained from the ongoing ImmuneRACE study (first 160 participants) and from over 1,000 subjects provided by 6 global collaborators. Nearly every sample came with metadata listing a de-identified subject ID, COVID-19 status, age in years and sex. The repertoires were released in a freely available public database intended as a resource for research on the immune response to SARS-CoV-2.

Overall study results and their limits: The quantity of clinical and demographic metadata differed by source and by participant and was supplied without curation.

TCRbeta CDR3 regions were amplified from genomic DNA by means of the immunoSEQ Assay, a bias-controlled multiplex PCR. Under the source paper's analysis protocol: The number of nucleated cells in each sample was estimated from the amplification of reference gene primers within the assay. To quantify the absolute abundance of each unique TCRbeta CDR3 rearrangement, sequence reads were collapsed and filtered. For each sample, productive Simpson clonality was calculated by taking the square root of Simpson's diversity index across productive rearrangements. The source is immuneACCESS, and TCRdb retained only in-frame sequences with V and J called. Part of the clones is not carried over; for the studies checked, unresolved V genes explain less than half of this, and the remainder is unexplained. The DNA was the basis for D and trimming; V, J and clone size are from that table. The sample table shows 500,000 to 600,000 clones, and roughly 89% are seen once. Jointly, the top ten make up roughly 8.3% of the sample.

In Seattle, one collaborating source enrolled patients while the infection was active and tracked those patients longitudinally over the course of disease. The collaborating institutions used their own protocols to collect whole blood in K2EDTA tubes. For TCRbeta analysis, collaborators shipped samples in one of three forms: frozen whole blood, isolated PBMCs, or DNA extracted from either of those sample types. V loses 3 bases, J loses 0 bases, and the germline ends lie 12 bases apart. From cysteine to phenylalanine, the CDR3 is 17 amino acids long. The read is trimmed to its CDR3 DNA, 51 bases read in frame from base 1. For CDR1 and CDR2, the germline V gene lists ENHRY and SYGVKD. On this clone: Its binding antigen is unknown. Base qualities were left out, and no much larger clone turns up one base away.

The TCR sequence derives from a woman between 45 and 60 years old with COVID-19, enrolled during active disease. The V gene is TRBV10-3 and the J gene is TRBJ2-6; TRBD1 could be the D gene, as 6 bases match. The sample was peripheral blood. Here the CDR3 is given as CAISESGTPSGANVLTF. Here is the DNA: TGTGCCATCAGTGAATCCGGGACACCCTCTGGGGCCAACGTCCTGACTTTC.